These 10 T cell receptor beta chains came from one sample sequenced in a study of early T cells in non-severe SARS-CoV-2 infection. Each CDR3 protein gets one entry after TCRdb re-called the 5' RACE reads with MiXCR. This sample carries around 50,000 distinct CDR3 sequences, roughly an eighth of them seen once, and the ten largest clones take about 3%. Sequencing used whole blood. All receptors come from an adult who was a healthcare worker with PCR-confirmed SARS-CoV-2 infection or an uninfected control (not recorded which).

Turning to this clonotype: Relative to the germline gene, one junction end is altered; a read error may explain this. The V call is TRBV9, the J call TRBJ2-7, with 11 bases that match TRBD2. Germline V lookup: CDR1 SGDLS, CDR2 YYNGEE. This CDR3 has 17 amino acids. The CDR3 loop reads CASSVEAGTSGLYDQCF. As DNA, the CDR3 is TGTGCCAGCAGCGTAGAGGCCGGGACTAGCGGTCTCTACGATCAGTGCTTC.

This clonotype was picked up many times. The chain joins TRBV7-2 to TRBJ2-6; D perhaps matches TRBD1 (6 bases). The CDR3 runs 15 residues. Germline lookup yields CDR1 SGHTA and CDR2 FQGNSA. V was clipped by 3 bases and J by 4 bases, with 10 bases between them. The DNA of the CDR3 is TGTGCCAGCAGCTTGGGGACATTAGGGGCCAACGTCCTGACTTTC. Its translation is CASSLGTLGANVLTF.

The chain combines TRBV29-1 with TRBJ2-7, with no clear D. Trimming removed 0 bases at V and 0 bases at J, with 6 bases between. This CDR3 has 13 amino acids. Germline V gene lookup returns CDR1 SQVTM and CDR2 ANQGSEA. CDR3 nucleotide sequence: TGCAGCGTTGAAGAGGAGCCCTCCTACGAGCAGTACTTC. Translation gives CSVEEEPSYEQYF.

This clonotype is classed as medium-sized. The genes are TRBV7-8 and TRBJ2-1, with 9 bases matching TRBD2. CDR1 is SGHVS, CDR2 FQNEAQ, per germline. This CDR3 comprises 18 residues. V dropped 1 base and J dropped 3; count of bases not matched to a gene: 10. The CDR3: CASSLGLAGPLDYNEQFF. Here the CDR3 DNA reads TGTGCCAGCAGCTTAGGGCTAGCGGGACCCTTGGACTACAATGAGCAGTTCTTC.

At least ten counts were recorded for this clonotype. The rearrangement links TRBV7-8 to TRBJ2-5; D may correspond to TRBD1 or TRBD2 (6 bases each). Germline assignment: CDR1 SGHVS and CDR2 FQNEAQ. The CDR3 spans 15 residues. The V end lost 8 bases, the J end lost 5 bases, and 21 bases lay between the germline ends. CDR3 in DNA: TGTGCCAGCGGTCCCGGTTGGGGGGCATCCGAGACCCAGTACTTC. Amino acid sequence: CASGPGWGASETQYF.

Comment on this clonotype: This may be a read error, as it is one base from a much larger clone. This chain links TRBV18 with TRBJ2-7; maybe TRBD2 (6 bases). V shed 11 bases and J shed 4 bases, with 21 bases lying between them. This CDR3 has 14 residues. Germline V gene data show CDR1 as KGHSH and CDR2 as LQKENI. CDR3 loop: CAGAPRRDGYEQYF. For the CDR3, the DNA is TGTGCCGGCGCTCCCAGGCGGGACGGGTACGAGCAGTACTTC.

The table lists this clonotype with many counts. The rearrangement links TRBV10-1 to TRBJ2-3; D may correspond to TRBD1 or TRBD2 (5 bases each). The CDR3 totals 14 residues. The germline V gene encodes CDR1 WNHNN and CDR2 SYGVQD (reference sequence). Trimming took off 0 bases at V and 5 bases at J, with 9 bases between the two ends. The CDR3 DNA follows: TGCGCCAGCAGTGAGTCGATGAGGGGAGATACGCAGTATTTT. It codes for CASSESMRGDTQYF.

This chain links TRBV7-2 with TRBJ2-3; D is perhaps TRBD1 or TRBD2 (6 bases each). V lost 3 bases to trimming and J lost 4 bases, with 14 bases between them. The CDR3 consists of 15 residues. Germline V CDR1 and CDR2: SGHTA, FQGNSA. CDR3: CASSFFGGPPDTQYF. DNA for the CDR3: TGTGCCAGCAGCTTTTTTGGGGGGCCACCAGATACGCAGTATTTT.

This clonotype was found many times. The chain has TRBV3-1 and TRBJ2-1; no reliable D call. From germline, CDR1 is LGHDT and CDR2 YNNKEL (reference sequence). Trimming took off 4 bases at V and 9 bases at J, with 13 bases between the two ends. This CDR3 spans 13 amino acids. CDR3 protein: CASSRLSTGEQFF. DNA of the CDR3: TGTGCCAGCAGCCGGCTTTCGACCGGTGAGCAGTTCTTC.

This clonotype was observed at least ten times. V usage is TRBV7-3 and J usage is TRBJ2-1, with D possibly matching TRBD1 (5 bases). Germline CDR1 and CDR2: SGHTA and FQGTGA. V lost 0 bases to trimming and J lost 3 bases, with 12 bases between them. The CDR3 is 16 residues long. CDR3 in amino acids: CASSLTATVGYNEQFF. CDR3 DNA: TGTGCCAGCAGCTTAACGGCGACAGTAGGCTACAATGAGCAGTTCTTC.